The 12 T cell receptor beta chains below were found in one sample sequenced in a study of blood T cells in healthy people across ages. Using a J-beta primer mix together with a sample-barcoded 5' primer, a second PCR was run for roughly 6 to 11 cycles. TCRdb ran MiXCR on the 5' RACE reads and lists one entry per CDR3 protein. The table has fewer than 800,000 distinct CDR3 sequences, approximately 25% seen once; the top ten hold under 10%. The sample also formed part of further work on T cells of mothers and their children.

The specimen sequenced was blood. The source of these receptors is a boy aged 5-17 years in good health.

J is TRBJ1-5 and V is TRBV5-5; D not certain. Germline lookup yields CDR1 SGHKS and CDR2 YYEKEE (reference sequence). This CDR3 comprises 14 residues. V was clipped by 4 bases and J by 3 bases, with 11 bases between them. The CDR3 region is CASSLYTVNQPQHF. CDR3 bases: TGTGCCAGCAGCCTCTACACCGTCAATCAGCCCCAGCATTTT.

V usage is TRBV19 and J usage is TRBJ2-7, with TRBD2 matching over 8 bases. Losses at the gene ends were 8 bases for V and 3 bases for J; bases not matched to a gene: 9. Germline CDR1 reads LNHDA; CDR2 reads SQIVND (reference sequence). CDR3 length: 14 residues. The chain's CDR3 is CASSVSGGIYEQYF. CDR3 in DNA: TGTGCCAGTTCGGTCAGCGGGGGAATCTACGAGCAGTACTTC. Using reference TRBV19 and TRBJ2-7 for the parts outside the CDR3, the full variable domain is DGGITQSPKYLFRKEGQNVTLSCEQNLNHDAMYWYRQDPGQGLRLIYYSQIVNDFQKGDIAEGYSVSREKKESFPLTVTSAQKNPTAFYLCASSVSGGIYEQYFGPGTRLTVT.

This clonotype was found a few times. This rearrangement joins TRBV21-1 to TRBJ1-6. TRBV21-1 is reported as a pseudogene. CDR3 size: 17 residues. The CDR3 protein is CASSKRTTGSYNSPLHF. CDR3 nucleotides: TGTGCCAGCAGCAAACGAACCACGGGCTCCTATAATTCACCCCTCCACTTT.

The genes are TRBV29-1 and TRBJ2-1; maybe TRBD2 (5 bases). CDR1 is SQVTM, CDR2 ANQGSEA, per germline. This CDR3 is built from 11 residues. Trimming shortened V by 7 bases and J by 16 bases, and 20 bases separated the two germline ends. The DNA for the CDR3 is TGCAGCGCCACCAAGGACGGGATAGGATTCTTC. Translating it yields CSATKDGIGFF.

The table lists this clonotype with a few counts. This chain links TRBV7-9 with TRBJ1-2; unclear D gene. V lost 5 bases and J lost 8, with 15 bases in between. CDR3 length: 13 amino acids. Germline V CDR1 and CDR2: SEHNR, FQNEAQ (reference sequence). This CDR3 reads CASSPDPAGGYTF. CDR3 nucleotide sequence: TGTGCCAGCAGCCCCGATCCGGCGGGGGGCTACACCTTC.

This clonotype showed up just a few times. This rearrangement joins TRBV4-2 to TRBJ2-7, with 10 bases lining up with TRBD2. This CDR3 is built from 14 residues. Germline CDR1 is LGHNA and CDR2 is YNFKEQ. Unmatched junction bases numbered 5, after V lost 5 bases and J lost 4 bases. DNA of the CDR3: TGTGCCAGCAGCTTAAAGCGGGGGGGGTACGAGCAGTACTTC. Its translation: CASSLKRGGYEQYF.

This rearrangement joins TRBV10-3 to TRBJ1-1; D unclear. The CDR3 is 14 amino acids. V lost 0 bases and J 7 bases, leaving 12 bases between the germline ends. Germline CDR1 reads ENHRY; CDR2 reads SYGVKD. The CDR3 protein is CAISESPQMIEAFF. In DNA, the CDR3 is TGTGCCATCAGTGAGTCGCCCCAGATGATTGAAGCTTTCTTT.

This clonotype has a handful of counts. The chain combines TRBV12-5 with TRBJ2-7; TRBD1 aligns across 7 bases. The CDR3 totals 17 residues. J was trimmed by 4 bases and V by 1 base; bases with no gene match: 13. The germline gives CDR1 LGHNT, CDR2 FRNRAP. The CDR3 sequence is CASGLAGIPGQYYEQYF. CDR3 DNA: TGTGCTAGTGGTTTGGCCGGGATTCCGGGACAGTATTACGAGCAGTACTTC.

There are a few counts of this clonotype. V and J are TRBV5-1 and TRBJ1-4; 7 nucleotides match TRBD1. This CDR3 comprises 15 residues. The germline V gene encodes CDR1 SGHRS and CDR2 YFSETQ. Unmatched junction bases numbered 12, after V lost 3 bases and J lost 10 bases. The CDR3 region is CASSSADREGGKLFF. The CDR3 region has the DNA TGCGCCAGCAGCTCTGCCGACAGGGAGGGAGGAAAACTGTTTTTT. Looking up the rest from reference TRBV5-1 and TRBJ1-4 gives the full variable domain: KAGVTQTPRYLIKTRGQQVTLSCSPISGHRSVSWYQQTPGQGLQFLFEYFSETQRNKGNFPGRFSGRQFSNSRSEMNVSTLELGDSALYLCASSSADREGGKLFFGSGTQLSVL.

V gene TRBV27 combines with J gene TRBJ2-5, with a possible D match to TRBD2 (6 bases). Germline V gene sequence: CDR1 MNHEY, CDR2 SMNVEV (reference sequence). The CDR3 is 15 residues long. With 6 bases removed from V and 5 bases from J, the gap between germline ends came to 19 bases. CDR3 bases: TGTGCCAGCAGCCTTGGCCGGGGGATCGGGGAGACCCAGTACTTC. It translates to CASSLGRGIGETQYF.

This clonotype has only one observation. The chain is built from TRBV7-6 and TRBJ2-1, with a weak D call TRBD1 (5 bases). CDR1 is SGHVS, CDR2 FNYEAQ, per germline. V lost 5 bases and J 0 bases, leaving 20 bases between the germline ends. The CDR3 covers 18 residues. CDR3 DNA sequence: TGTGCCAGCAGCCCCCAGGAACGACAGCTAAGCTCCTACAATGAGCAGTTCTTC. Translation: CASSPQERQLSSYNEQFF.

The genes are TRBV28 and TRBJ2-4, with 9 bases matching TRBD2. Germline V gives CDR1 MDHEN, CDR2 SYDVKM. Germline trimming cut 4 bases from V and 12 bases from J; bases unmatched to any gene: 7. CDR3 length equals 13 residues. CDR3 region: CASSYPGTSRQYF. The CDR3 DNA reads TGTGCCAGCAGTTACCCCGGGACTAGCCGTCAGTACTTC.